A selection of T cell receptor beta chains follows, all from one sample in a study of CD8+ T cells in alopecia areata. The repertoire was sequenced with immunoSEQ multiplex PCR; TCRdb's copy has only in-frame clones and lacks some. The data show fewer than 250,000 clones, roughly 44% seen once. The sequencing used CD4+ T cells sorted from blood, collected around week 36, from a patient treated with tofacitinib. The receptors shown here come from a human donor with alopecia areata. Each CDR3 is given with its conserved first and last residue. The D gene is left open where the match is weak. The size field is filled for only some rows; it gives once, few, many or a size class.

D	V	size	J	CDR3	DNA
TRBD1	TRBV29-1	-	TRBJ2-7	CSAGTASYEQYF	TGCAGCGCCGGGACAGCGAGCTACGAGCAGTACTTC
-	TRBV2	-	TRBJ2-2	CASSQTPRSGELFF	TGTGCCAGCAGTCAAACCCCCAGGTCCGGGGAGCTGTTTTTT
-	TRBV19	-	TRBJ2-1	CASSIQGGGPRGNEQFF	TGTGCCAGTAGTATACAGGGAGGCGGGCCCCGGGGCAATGAGCAGTTCTTC
-	TRBV28	-	TRBJ2-1	CASRYRDTSYNEQFF	TGTGCCAGCAGGTACAGGGACACCTCCTACAATGAGCAGTTCTTC
-	TRBV7-2	few	TRBJ2-7	CASSLGVRLNEQYF	TGTGCCAGCAGCTTAGGAGTCAGGCTGAACGAGCAGTACTTC
-	TRBV6-5	few	TRBJ1-1	CASNEGSEAFF	TGTGCCAGCAACGAAGGGTCTGAAGCTTTCTTT
-	TRBV7-8	-	TRBJ2-6	CASREGLTSSGANVLTF	TGTGCCAGCAGGGAGGGATTAACTTCCTCTGGGGCCAACGTCCTGACTTTC
-	TRBV15	few	TRBJ1-5	CATSLSGLGSNQPQHF	TGTGCCACCAGCTTATCCGGTCTCGGGAGCAATCAGCCCCAGCATTTT
TRBD2	TRBV15	-	TRBJ2-1	CATSKLASHNEQFF	TGTGCCACCAGCAAACTAGCGTCCCACAATGAGCAGTTCTTC
TRBD2	TRBV7-9	-	TRBJ2-7	CASSSRLAGEQYF	TGTGCCAGCAGCAGTAGACTAGCGGGAGAGCAGTACTTC
TRBD2	TRBV18	few	TRBJ2-7	CASSPRGTSATSYEQYF	TGTGCCAGCTCACCAAGGGGCACTAGCGCCACCTCCTACGAGCAGTACTTC
-	TRBV9	-	TRBJ1-2	CASSVEWGEGYTF	TGTGCCAGCAGCGTAGAATGGGGGGAAGGCTACACCTTC
TRBD1	TRBV15	-	TRBJ2-5	CATSIGQGQETQYF	TGTGCCACCAGCATAGGACAGGGTCAAGAGACCCAGTACTTC
-	TRBV5-1	-	TRBJ2-7	CASSRDNYEQYF	TGCGCCAGCAGCCGGGACAACTACGAGCAGTACTTC
-	TRBV30	-	TRBJ1-2	CAWRSHRPYGYTF	TGTGCCTGGAGGTCCCACAGACCCTATGGCTACACCTTC
-	TRBV11-2	-	TRBJ1-1	CASSFRGMNTEAFF	TGTGCCAGCAGCTTTAGGGGCATGAACACTGAAGCTTTCTTT
-	TRBV4-1	-	TRBJ2-1	CASSQDWASLTDNEQFF	TGCGCCAGCAGCCAAGATTGGGCTAGCCTTACCGACAATGAGCAGTTCTTC
-	TRBV25-1	few	TRBJ1-1	CASSEGRGHTEAFF	TGTGCCAGCAGTGAGGGGCGGGGGCACACTGAAGCTTTCTTT
TRBD2	TRBV11-2	few	TRBJ2-7	CASSPSLAAGGREQYF	TGTGCCAGCAGCCCTTCCCTTGCAGCGGGAGGGCGCGAGCAGTACTTC
-	TRBV4-2	-	TRBJ1-3	CASSQGTGEGNTIYF	TGTGCCAGCAGCCAAGGGACGGGAGAGGGAAACACCATATATTTT
-	TRBV29-1	few	TRBJ2-7	CSAVGFSLEQYF	TGCAGCGCAGTTGGGTTCTCTCTCGAGCAGTACTTC
TRBD1	TRBV4-2	-	TRBJ1-3	CASSQDLRDRGRLGGNTIYF	TGTGCCAGCAGCCAAGATCTTAGGGACAGGGGGCGCCTTGGTGGAAACACCATATATTTT
-	TRBV5-1	-	TRBJ1-1	CASSLTNTEAFF	TGCGCCAGCAGCTTGACGAACACTGAAGCTTTCTTT
-	TRBV11-2	-	TRBJ2-5	CASSPGTGKTQYF	TGTGCCAGCAGCCCTGGAACGGGGAAGACCCAGTACTTC
TRBD1	TRBV7-2	-	TRBJ2-2	CATRQGPGATGELFF	TGTGCCACTAGACAGGGGCCCGGGGCCACCGGGGAGCTGTTTTTT
TRBD1	TRBV5-1	-	TRBJ2-7	CASSLGQGGISYEQYF	TGCGCCAGCAGCTTGGGACAGGGGGGCATCTCCTACGAGCAGTACTTC
-	TRBV5-1	few	TRBJ2-7	CASSLRAGTYEQYF	TGCGCCAGCAGCTTACGAGCAGGAACATACGAGCAGTACTTC
-	TRBV30	few	TRBJ2-3	CAWSRSGVADTQYF	TGTGCCTGGAGTAGGTCGGGAGTAGCAGATACGCAGTATTTT
TRBD1	TRBV5-4	-	TRBJ2-7	CASSPGQGVSYEQYF	TGTGCCAGCAGCCCCGGACAGGGGGTCTCCTACGAGCAGTACTTC
TRBD1	TRBV28	-	TRBJ1-5	CASRGQPYSNQPQHF	TGTGCCAGCAGGGGACAGCCTTATAGCAATCAGCCCCAGCATTTT
TRBD1	TRBV29-1	few	TRBJ2-3	CSLGGLPDTQYF	TGCAGCCTAGGGGGCCTCCCAGATACGCAGTATTTT
-	TRBV7-2	few	TRBJ2-2	CASSLVRRTAGELFF	TGTGCCAGCAGCTTAGTGCGCAGGACGGCCGGGGAGCTGTTTTTT
-	TRBV20-1	-	TRBJ2-1	CSAPRRDEQFF	TGCAGTGCTCCCCGGCGGGATGAGCAGTTCTTC
-	TRBV7-2	-	TRBJ2-2	CASSLGHTGELFF	TGTGCCAGCAGCTTAGGACACACCGGGGAGCTGTTTTTT
TRBD2	TRBV7-9	-	TRBJ2-3	CASTNPREIRTDTQYF	TGTGCCAGCACCAATCCGCGGGAGATCAGAACAGATACGCAGTATTTT
-	TRBV27	-	TRBJ2-7	CASSLSPGRGRLEQYF	TGTGCCAGCAGTTTATCGCCGGGCAGGGGCCGTCTCGAGCAGTACTTC
TRBD1	TRBV4-1	many	TRBJ1-2	CASSSGTGIQYGYTF	TGCGCCAGCAGCTCAGGGACAGGGATTCAGTATGGCTACACCTTC
-	TRBV25-1	-	TRBJ1-5	CASSDRANQPQHF	TGTGCCAGCAGTGACAGGGCGAATCAGCCCCAGCATTTT
-	TRBV7-7	few	TRBJ2-7	CASSPGRGGEQYF	TGTGCCAGCAGCCCGGGTCGAGGTGGCGAGCAGTACTTC
-	TRBV7-2	few	TRBJ2-2	CASSFSAETGDLFF	TGTGCCAGCAGCTTCTCCGCCGAGACGGGTGATCTGTTTTTT
TRBD1	TRBV29-1	-	TRBJ2-5	CSVGTGTGGRETQYF	TGCAGCGTAGGGACCGGGACAGGGGGGAGGGAGACCCAGTACTTC
-	TRBV27	-	TRBJ2-1	CASSLSGHNNEQFF	TGTGCCAGCAGTTTATCGGGACACAACAATGAGCAGTTCTTC
-	TRBV7-2	-	TRBJ2-5	CASSLEWTQYF	TGTGCCAGCAGCTTAGAATGGACCCAGTACTTC
TRBD1	TRBV2	-	TRBJ1-2	CASSLPGQGDGYTF	TGTGCCAGCAGTCTACCGGGACAGGGGGACGGCTACACCTTC
-	TRBV4-2	few	TRBJ2-1	CASSQALGPSGRIEQFF	TGTGCCAGCAGCCAAGCCCTAGGGCCTAGTGGAAGAATTGAGCAGTTCTTC
-	TRBV5-6	once	TRBJ2-2	CASSLGRGELFF	TGTGCCAGCAGCTTGGGCCGCGGGGAGCTGTTTTTT
TRBD2	TRBV30	-	TRBJ2-1	CAWCWDYYNEQFF	TGTGCCTGGTGCTGGGACTACTACAATGAGCAGTTCTTC
TRBD2	TRBV23-1	-	TRBJ2-1	CASSPPRLAVSRYNEQFF	TGCGCCAGCAGTCCCCCCCGGCTAGCGGTTAGCCGCTACAATGAGCAGTTCTTC
-	TRBV19	few	TRBJ1-1	CASSIGTRRIPSEAFF	TGTGCCAGTAGTATCGGGACCCGGCGGATTCCCTCTGAAGCTTTCTTT
-	TRBV5-1	few	TRBJ2-1	CASSGRTDHNEQFF	TGCGCCAGCAGCGGACGGACGGACCACAATGAGCAGTTCTTC
TRBD2	TRBV11-2	-	TRBJ2-5	CASSLGSSGRAETQYF	TGTGCCAGCAGCTTAGGTTCAAGCGGGAGGGCGGAGACCCAGTACTTC
-	TRBV5-1	-	TRBJ2-7	CASSLMGTSYEQYF	TGCGCCAGCAGCTTGATGGGTACGTCCTACGAGCAGTACTTC
-	TRBV30	-	TRBJ1-1	CASGWVTEAFF	TGTGCCTCTGGGTGGGTCACTGAAGCTTTCTTT
-	TRBV2	-	TRBJ2-1	CASSPRLVGQEQFF	TGTGCCAGCAGTCCTCGATTGGTAGGCCAAGAGCAGTTCTTC